Listed here are 27 T cell receptor beta chains from one sample, sequenced in a study of somatic mutations in cytotoxic T cells in rheumatoid arthritis. Here immunoSEQ multiplex PCR was the method, and the copy in TCRdb shows in-frame clones only, minus some. Of tens of thousands of clones in the sample, about 80% were seen once. What was sequenced was CD8+ T cells sorted from blood. Every receptor here comes from a man between 40 and 49 years old in good health.

The chain carries TRBV29-1 and TRBJ1-2, with D possibly TRBD1 on 5 matching bases. The CDR3 covers 14 residues. The germline V gene has CDR1 SQVTM and CDR2 ANQGSEA. CDR3 DNA: TGCACTATAAGCGAGTCAGGGATAAGGTATGGCTACACCTTC. This sequence encodes CTISESGIRYGYTF.

V usage is TRBV28 and J usage is TRBJ2-3, with D unresolved. V was clipped by 2 bases and J by 6 bases, with 0 bases between them. CDR3 size: 10 residues. Looked up from germline, CDR1 is MDHEN and CDR2 is SYDVKM. The CDR3 sequence is CASSLDTQYF. The CDR3 DNA follows: TGTGCCAGCAGTTTAGATACGCAGTATTTT.

This clone appeared a few times. This chain joins TRBV10-1 and TRBJ2-1; D is unresolved. Germline-derived CDR1 and CDR2 are WNHNN and SYGVQD (reference sequence). The CDR3 contains 12 residues. V was trimmed by 0 bases and J by 6 bases, leaving 3 bases between them. In DNA form, the CDR3 reads TGCGCCAGCAGTGAGTCGGCCAATGAGCAGTTCTTC. It codes for CASSESANEQFF.

The J gene is TRBJ2-5, the V gene TRBV19, with unresolved D. The CDR3 spans 13 residues. Germline loops: CDR1 LNHDA, CDR2 SQIVND (reference sequence). Trimming shortened V by 4 bases and J by 5 bases, and 11 bases separated the two germline ends. The CDR3 here is CASSTTTTETQYF. The CDR3 nucleotides read TGTGCCAGTAGTACGACAACCACGGAGACCCAGTACTTC.

The V gene is TRBV27, the J gene TRBJ1-1; no firm D call. Germline V gene lookup returns CDR1 MNHEY and CDR2 SMNVEV (reference sequence). The CDR3 has 14 amino acids. Trimming took 6 bases from V and 7 from J, leaving 18 bases between them. The CDR3 loop is CASRTHQSPLEAFF. CDR3 nucleotides: TGTGCCAGCAGGACACACCAAAGCCCACTTGAAGCTTTCTTT.

V usage is TRBV9 and J usage is TRBJ2-6; D is unclear. Trimming stripped 4 bases from V and 0 bases from J, with 8 bases between. The CDR3 loop spans 15 amino acids. Germline V gene sequence: CDR1 SGDLS, CDR2 YYNGEE. The DNA of the CDR3 is TGTGCCAGCAGCAGGGTGGGCTCTGGGGCCAACGTCCTGACTTTC. Protein: CASSRVGSGANVLTF.

This chain uses TRBV27 with TRBJ2-1; 14 nucleotides align to TRBD2. Germline CDR1 reads MNHEY; CDR2 reads SMNVEV (reference sequence). The CDR3 has 16 residues. V lost 5 bases, J lost 7 bases, and 7 bases stayed unmatched. The CDR3 reads CASSPGLAGVNNEQFF. The DNA of the CDR3 is TGTGCCAGCAGTCCGGGACTAGCGGGAGTGAATAATGAGCAGTTCTTC.

The CDR3 DNA reads TGTGCCAGCAGTCCTCTGGGACTAGCGGGAGGAAGCGGCGAAGAGACCCAGTACTTC. This gives the protein CASSPLGLAGGSGEETQYF. The V and J genes are TRBV27 and TRBJ2-5; 15 bases are a match to TRBD2. The CDR3 spans 19 residues. V lost 5 bases, J lost 3 bases, and 13 bases stayed unmatched. Looked up from germline, CDR1 is MNHEY and CDR2 is SMNVEV (reference sequence).

This rearrangement joins TRBV28 to TRBJ2-7; tentative D call: TRBD2 (5 bases). CDR1 MDHEN and CDR2 SYDVKM come from the germline V gene. The CDR3 loop spans 12 amino acids. V gave up 6 bases and J gave up 0 bases, with 6 bases separating them. The CDR3 here is CASSRDSYEQYF. The CDR3 nucleotides read TGTGCCAGCAGCCGGGACTCCTACGAGCAGTACTTC.

The chain combines TRBV4-1 with TRBJ2-3; unclear D gene. Germline CDR1 is MGHRA and CDR2 is YSYEKL. The CDR3 has 15 residues. V dropped 2 bases and J dropped 6 bases, with 15 bases sitting between them. CDR3 sequence (DNA): TGCGCCAGCAGCCAACCCGCTCTCAATGGGGATACGCAGTATTTT. This translates into CASSQPALNGDTQYF.

This chain joins TRBV2 and TRBJ2-3; D perhaps matches TRBD2 (5 bases). The CDR3 loop spans 13 amino acids. Germline V gene lookup returns CDR1 SNHLY and CDR2 FYNNEI. Deletions cut 10 bases from V and 5 bases from J, with 16 bases between. CDR3 in DNA: TGTGCCACACCCCGGGGAGATGGAGATACGCAGTATTTT. Protein sequence: CATPRGDGDTQYF.

The chain uses TRBV6-1 and TRBJ2-1, with D possibly TRBD2 on 6 matching bases. Trimming shortened V by 1 base and J by 2 bases, and 9 bases separated the two germline ends. Germline-derived CDR1 and CDR2 are MNHNS and SASEGT. CDR3 length: 15 amino acids. CDR3 loop: CASSEGDWTYNEQFF. CDR3 nucleotide sequence: TGTGCCAGCAGTGAAGGGGACTGGACCTACAATGAGCAGTTCTTC.

The rearrangement joins TRBV27 to TRBJ2-2; no firm D call. V lost 5 bases, J lost 7 bases, and 14 bases lay in between. CDR3 length: 14 amino acids. Germline V gives CDR1 MNHEY, CDR2 SMNVEV (reference sequence). In DNA form, the CDR3 reads TGTGCCAGCAGTCCCGGGTTTATGATCGGGGAGCTGTTTTTT. It yields the protein CASSPGFMIGELFF.

The chain uses TRBV29-1 and TRBJ2-7, with a tentative D call TRBD2 (5 bases). V was trimmed by 3 bases and J by 0 bases, leaving 9 bases between them. The V gene's germline CDR1 is SQVTM and CDR2 ANQGSEA. The CDR3 sequence is 13 residues long. CDR3: CSVEEGSSYEQYF. CDR3 sequence (DNA): TGCAGCGTTGAGGAAGGGAGCTCCTACGAGCAGTACTTC.

This clone occurred once. The chain recombines TRBV18 with TRBJ2-1; TRBD2 matches 9 bases. This CDR3 has 16 residues. The V gene end was trimmed by 0 bases and the J gene end by 3 bases; junction bases not matched to a gene: 3. Germline V gene lookup returns CDR1 KGHSH and CDR2 LQKENI. The CDR3 region has the DNA TGTGCCAGCTCACCACCGACTAGCGGACACTACAATGAGCAGTTCTTC. It yields the protein CASSPPTSGHYNEQFF.

The V gene is TRBV18, the J gene TRBJ2-7; D not certain. This CDR3 region has 16 residues. Trimming removed 1 base at V and 2 bases at J, with 15 bases between. Germline V CDR1 and CDR2: KGHSH, LQKENI. The CDR3 bases are TGTGCCAGCTCACCACGCGCTCCCGAGGACCCCTACGAGCAGTACTTC. Residues: CASSPRAPEDPYEQYF.

The chain combines TRBV27 with TRBJ2-7; maybe TRBD1 (6 bases). Trimming removed 5 bases at V and 2 bases at J, with 16 bases between. The length of the CDR3 is 15 residues. CDR1 MNHEY and CDR2 SMNVEV come from the germline V gene (reference sequence). As DNA, the CDR3 is TGTGCCAGCAGTCCCACGGCAGGGGCAACCTACGAGCAGTACTTC. Encoded protein: CASSPTAGATYEQYF.

The chain recombines TRBV18 with TRBJ2-3; weak D call: TRBD2 (6 bases). Germline-derived CDR1 and CDR2 are KGHSH and LQKENI. CDR3 length: 15 residues. The V and J ends lost 6 bases and 0 bases respectively, with 13 bases between them. The CDR3 sequence is CASSPTSASTDTQYF. The CDR3 bases are TGTGCCAGCTCCCCGACTAGTGCGAGCACAGATACGCAGTATTTT.

The chain carries TRBV6-5 and TRBJ2-3; 8 positions agree with TRBD2. The CDR3 consists of 14 residues. Germline CDR1 and CDR2: MNHEY and SVGAGI. After removal of 6 bases from V and 5 bases from J, the junction contained 7 bases not matched to a gene. CDR3 DNA: TGTGCCAGCAGAAACGGACTAGCAGGAGATACGCAGTATTTT. Its protein is CASRNGLAGDTQYF.

This clone was seen just once. J is TRBJ2-2 and V is TRBV19; D is undetermined. Germline CDR1 is LNHDA and CDR2 is SQIVND (reference sequence). The V end was cut by 3 bases, the J end by 5 bases, with 4 bases between. The CDR3 has 12 residues. The CDR3 spells CASSMNTGELFF. The CDR3 DNA reads as TGTGCCAGTAGTATGAATACCGGGGAGCTGTTTTTT.

This clone was detected only a few times. The chain links TRBV12-5 to TRBJ2-1, with 9 positions matching TRBD2. The CDR3 contains 15 residues. J was trimmed by 7 bases and V by 3 bases; bases with no gene match: 7. CDR1 LGHNT and CDR2 FRNRAP come from the germline V gene. CDR3 region: CASGFWLAGINEQFF. The CDR3 DNA reads as TGTGCTAGTGGTTTTTGGCTAGCGGGGATAAATGAGCAGTTCTTC.

The V call is TRBV2, the J call TRBJ2-5, with 7 bases matching TRBD2. The V gene end was trimmed by 8 bases and the J gene end by 2 bases; junction bases not matched to a gene: 8. The CDR3 is 14 amino acids. In germline, CDR1 is SNHLY, CDR2 FYNNEI. The chain's CDR3 is CASAGVPKQETQYF. The CDR3 DNA reads TGTGCCAGCGCGGGGGTTCCTAAACAAGAGACCCAGTACTTC.

The rearrangement joins TRBV4-2 to TRBJ2-5, with 7 bases aligning to TRBD2. Germline CDR1 reads LGHNA; CDR2 reads YNFKEQ. The CDR3 totals 15 residues. Unmatched junction bases numbered 3, after V lost 1 base and J lost 1 base. The CDR3, as DNA: TGTGCCAGCAGCCAAGTGGCTAGCGGCCAAGAGACCCAGTACTTC. Protein: CASSQVASGQETQYF.

The rearrangement uses TRBV7-9 and TRBJ1-4; D might be TRBD1 (5 bases). Trimming removed 5 bases at V and 7 bases at J, with 23 bases between. CDR1 and CDR2 from the germline V gene are SEHNR and FQNEAQ (reference sequence). The CDR3 totals 17 residues. The CDR3 bases are TGTGCCAGCAGCGCGTTATCCCCCGGGACGGGGATTGAAAAACTGTTTTTT. Translating gives CASSALSPGTGIEKLFF.

V gene TRBV10-2 combines with J gene TRBJ2-3; 11 bases match TRBD2. Losses at the gene ends were 6 bases for V and 4 bases for J; bases not matched to a gene: 6. CDR1 is WSHSY, CDR2 SAAADI, per germline. The CDR3 loop spans 15 amino acids. The CDR3 reads CASSGTSGGADTQYF. CDR3 sequence (DNA): TGCGCCAGCAGCGGCACTAGCGGGGGAGCAGATACGCAGTATTTT.

The V call is TRBV27, the J call TRBJ2-7; 14 bases fit TRBD2. The germline V gene encodes CDR1 MNHEY and CDR2 SMNVEV (reference sequence). Unmatched junction bases numbered 3, after V lost 4 bases and J lost 4 bases. The CDR3 length is 15 residues. The CDR3 region is CASSSGLAGVYEQYF. CDR3 DNA: TGTGCCAGCAGTTCGGGACTAGCGGGGGTATACGAGCAGTACTTC.

V gene TRBV11-2 combines with J gene TRBJ1-1; D gene ambiguous. The CDR3 totals 11 residues. Trimming left V 5 bases short and J 1 base short, with 2 bases between. The germline gives CDR1 SGHAT, CDR2 FQNNGV. The CDR3 loop reads CASSRNTEAFF. Here the CDR3 DNA reads TGTGCCAGCAGCCGGAACACTGAAGCTTTCTTT.